This is a list of T cell receptor beta chains from one sample in a study of human T cells and chemical hapten exposure. Each CDR3 protein gets one entry after TCRdb re-called the RACE reads with MiXCR. There are 300,000 to 450,000 distinct CDR3 sequences in the sample; roughly 4.8% occur only once, and approximately 2.5% lies in the top ten. Material: whole blood, obtained in connection with sensitization to the hapten diphenylcyclopropenone (DPC). The receptors shown here come from a woman between 50 and 59 years old with alopecia areata. Some clones in this sample may be carry-over from other donors' samples. The CDR3 runs from the conserved cysteine through the conserved F or W. The order of the fields is clone size, V gene, J gene, D gene, CDR3 DNA, CDR3 protein. The D gene is left open where the match is weak. Clone size is not always given. Where it is, it says once, few, many or a class for expanded clones.

>few|TRBV29-1|TRBJ2-5|.
TGCAGCGTTGCGAGCCAAGAGACCCAGTACTTC
CSVASQETQYF
>many|TRBV19|TRBJ1-4|TRBD1
TGTGCCAGTAGTACGCCGGGACAGCCTATTGAAAAACTGTTTTTT
CASSTPGQPIEKLFF
>many|TRBV6-1|TRBJ2-7|TRBD2
TGTGCCAGCAGGGGACTAGCGGGAGGGCCTCGCGCCTACGAGCAGTACTTC
CASRGLAGGPRAYEQYF
>many|TRBV20-1|TRBJ1-5|.
TGCAGTGCCCACGAGGCGAGTAAGCCCCAGCATTTT
CSAHEASKPQHF
>many|TRBV29-1|TRBJ2-7|.
TGCAGCGTTGAAGATATTCAGGGGGGTTCCTACGAGCAGTACTTC
CSVEDIQGGSYEQYF
>.|TRBV7-9|TRBJ1-1|.
TGTGCCTCGGACGGAAACATGAACACTGAAGCTTTCTTT
CASDGNMNTEAFF
>many|TRBV6-2/TRBV6-3|TRBJ1-6|.
TGTGCCAGCAGTTATTCCGGGAACCGTGGTTCACCCCTCCACTTT
CASSYSGNRGSPLHF
>many|TRBV10-2|TRBJ2-2|.
TGCGCCAGCAGGGACGGGGGAAGCGGGGAGCTGTTTTTT
CASRDGGSGELFF
>many|TRBV28|TRBJ2-4|.
TGTGCCAGCGCCCTCGCAAACATTCAGTACTTC
CASALANIQYF
>many|TRBV5-4|TRBJ1-3|.
TGTGCCAGCAGCCCTAAGACTGGTGCTGGAAACACCATATATTTT
CASSPKTGAGNTIYF
>many|TRBV5-4|TRBJ1-2|.
TGTGCCAGCAGCTTGGCCGGACAGCTTTATGGCTACACCTTC
CASSLAGQLYGYTF
>.|TRBV29-1|TRBJ1-2|.
TGCAGCGTTGAAGATCGGGGGCCGGACGTGCATGGCTACACCTTC
CSVEDRGPDVHGYTF
>many|TRBV29-1|TRBJ2-1|TRBD2
TGCAGCGTTGAGCCTAGCGGTTACAATGAGCAGTTCTTC
CSVEPSGYNEQFF
>few|TRBV4-3|TRBJ2-7|TRBD1
TGCGCCAGCAGCCAAGACCTACAGGGGGCCCGGGAGCAGTACTTC
CASSQDLQGAREQYF
>many|TRBV27|TRBJ2-7|.
TGTGCCAGCAGCGCCTCCCAGGGGGGCTACGAGCAGTACTTC
CASSASQGGYEQYF
>few|TRBV7-2|TRBJ1-1|.
TGTGCCAGCAGCTTACATGGGACGGCAAACACTGAAGCTTTCTTT
CASSLHGTANTEAFF
>many|TRBV5-1|TRBJ1-1|.
TGCGCCAGCAGCTTACAGGGAGTGGCTGAAGCTTTCTTT
CASSLQGVAEAFF
>many|TRBV6-5|TRBJ2-5|.
TGTGCCAGCAGTTACTCGGCCGGGCTCGGACGAGAGACCCAGTACTTC
CASSYSAGLGRETQYF
>.|TRBV2|TRBJ1-1|.
TGTGCCAGCAGTCTATTTGGAGGGGACACTGAAGCTTTCTTT
CASSLFGGDTEAFF
>many|TRBV9|TRBJ1-1|.
TGTGCCAGCAGCGTAGGTTCGGACATGAACACTGAAGCTTTCTTT
CASSVGSDMNTEAFF
>few|TRBV11-2|TRBJ2-5|.
TGTGCCAGCAGCTCCCGGGCCGACGGAGAGACCCAGTACTTC
CASSSRADGETQYF
>many|TRBV3-1|TRBJ1-5|.
TGTGCCAGCTCAAGTACCGGGGGGCCCCAGCATTTT
CASSSTGGPQHF
>few|TRBV5-1|TRBJ2-3|.
TGCGCCAGCAGCTCCCAGCTGGCGGATGGTACGCAGTATTTT
CASSSQLADGTQYF
>many|TRBV7-2|TRBJ2-1|.
TGTGCCAGCAGTTCCGACCAGAACCAAGTTTGGGGGTTCTTC
CASSSDQNQVWGFF
>few|TRBV4-1|TRBJ2-4|.
TGCGCCAGCAGCCAACCCTTCGACAAAAACATTCAGTACTTC
CASSQPFDKNIQYF
>many|TRBV6-6|TRBJ1-2|.
TGTGCCAGCAGGCCCGACAGGAGGCTGGGTGGCTACACCTTC
CASRPDRRLGGYTF
>many|TRBV7-6|TRBJ2-7|TRBD2
TGTGCCAGCAGTTTAGCGGGGGGGGCCTACGAGCAGTACTTC
CASSLAGGAYEQYF
>many|TRBV6-5|TRBJ2-3|.
TGTGCCAGCAGTTACTCTTGGACTACCTCTAGCACAGATACGCAGTATTTT
CASSYSWTTSSTDTQYF
>many|TRBV5-4|TRBJ2-5|TRBD1
TGTGCCAGCAGCGCTGGACAGGCCCAAGAGACCCAGTACTTC
CASSAGQAQETQYF
>few|TRBV23-1|TRBJ1-5|.
TGCGCCAGCAGTCAGTGTCAGCCCCAGCATTTT
CASSQCQPQHF
>few|TRBV7-9|TRBJ1-1|TRBD1
TGTGCCAGCAGCCCATTGACAGGGACGGGTACTGAAGCTTTCTTT
CASSPLTGTGTEAFF
>many|TRBV4-1|TRBJ1-2|.
TGCGCCAGCAGCCAAGAGAGGAGGAGCTATGGCTACACCTTC
CASSQERRSYGYTF
>few|TRBV20-1|TRBJ2-1|TRBD1
TGCAGTGCTAGAGCTGGGACAGGGAACAGCAACGATTACAATGAGCAGTTCTTC
CSARAGTGNSNDYNEQFF
>few|TRBV7-2|TRBJ2-5|.
TGTGCCAGCAGCCCCCCCCAGACGTTAAGCCAAGAGACCCAGTACTTC
CASSPPQTLSQETQYF
>many|TRBV21-1|TRBJ1-6|.
TGTGCCAGCAGCAAAGAGGAGGGACAGGGTCAATCACCCCTCCACTTT
CASSKEEGQGQSPLHF
>.|TRBV7-8|TRBJ1-2|TRBD1
TGTGCCAGCAGCATCTTGACAGGGGGAATCCATGGCTACACCTTC
CASSILTGGIHGYTF
>few|TRBV5-1|TRBJ2-6|.
TGCGCCAGCAGCTTGGCCGGGACCCCTGGGGCCAACGTCCTGACTTTC
CASSLAGTPGANVLTF
>few|TRBV7-9|TRBJ2-5|.
TGTGCCAGCAGCTCCCGCAATATGGGGGGAGAGACCCAGTACTTC
CASSSRNMGGETQYF
>few|TRBV6-5|TRBJ2-2|TRBD2
TGTGCCGCGCGGGAGGGAAGCGGCGGGGAGCTGTTTTTT
CAAREGSGGELFF
>.|TRBV6-2/TRBV6-3|TRBJ2-7|TRBD2
TGTGCCAGCAGCGCTACCGGACTAGCGGGGGGCGAGCAGTACTTC
CASSATGLAGGEQYF
>.|TRBV20-1|TRBJ1-1|.
TGCAGTGCTAGGGGGGAAAAGGGTAACGCTGAAGCTTTCTTT
CSARGEKGNAEAFF
>many|TRBV6-6|TRBJ1-6|.
TGTGCCAGCATTTCACGGGACGTCGATAATTCACCCCTCCACTTT
CASISRDVDNSPLHF
>.|TRBV5-1|TRBJ1-1|.
TGCGCCAGCAGCTCCGACCGAGCGGCTTTCTTT
CASSSDRAAFF
>many|TRBV5-1|TRBJ2-3|.
TGCGCCAGCAGCTTACAGAGAACAGATACGCAGTATTTT
CASSLQRTDTQYF
>.|TRBV6-2/TRBV6-3|TRBJ2-1|.
TGTGCCAGCAGTGCTTTCGGGAATGAGCAGTTCTTC
CASSAFGNEQFF
>many|TRBV20-1|TRBJ2-1|TRBD2
TGCAGTGCTAGAGCGGTAGCGGGGTACAATGAGCAGTTCTTC
CSARAVAGYNEQFF
>.|TRBV30|TRBJ2-1|TRBD2
TGTGCCTGGAGCCTTATAGCGGGAGGGCCTTACAATGAGCAGTTCTTC
CAWSLIAGGPYNEQFF
>many|TRBV28|TRBJ2-3|.
TGTGCCAGCAGTTTAACCGTTATTAGCACAGATACGCAGTATTTT
CASSLTVISTDTQYF
>few|TRBV15|TRBJ1-2|.
TGTGCCACCAGCAGAGACGGGAGTGAAGGCTACACCTTC
CATSRDGSEGYTF
>many|TRBV5-5|TRBJ1-4|.
TGTGCCAGCAGCTTGTCAGACCCTGCAACTAATGAAAAACTGTTTTTT
CASSLSDPATNEKLFF
>many|TRBV5-5|TRBJ2-7|.
TGTGCCAGCAGCTCAGCTAGCTTCGAGCAGTACTTC
CASSSASFEQYF